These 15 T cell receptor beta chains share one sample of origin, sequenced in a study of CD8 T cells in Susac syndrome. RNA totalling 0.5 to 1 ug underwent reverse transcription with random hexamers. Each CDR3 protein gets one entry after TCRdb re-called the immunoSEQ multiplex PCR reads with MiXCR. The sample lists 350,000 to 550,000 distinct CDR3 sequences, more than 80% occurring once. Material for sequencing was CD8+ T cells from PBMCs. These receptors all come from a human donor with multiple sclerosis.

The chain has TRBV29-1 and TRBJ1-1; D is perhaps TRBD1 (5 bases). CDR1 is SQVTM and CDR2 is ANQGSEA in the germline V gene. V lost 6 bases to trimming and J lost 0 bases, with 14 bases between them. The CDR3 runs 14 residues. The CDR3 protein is CSVLGGSMNTEAFF. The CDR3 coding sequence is TGCAGCGTCCTGGGGGGGAGTATGAACACTGAAGCTTTCTTT.

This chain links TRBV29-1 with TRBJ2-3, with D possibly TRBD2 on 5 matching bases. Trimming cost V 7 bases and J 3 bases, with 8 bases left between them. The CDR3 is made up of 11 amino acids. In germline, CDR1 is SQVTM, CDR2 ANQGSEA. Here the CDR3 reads CSGRGTDTQYF. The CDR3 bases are TGCAGCGGTCGGGGAACAGATACGCAGTATTTT.

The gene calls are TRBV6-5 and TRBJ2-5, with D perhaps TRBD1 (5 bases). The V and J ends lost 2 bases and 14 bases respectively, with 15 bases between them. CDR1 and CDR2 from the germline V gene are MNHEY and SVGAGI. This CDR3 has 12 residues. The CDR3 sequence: CASSYTTDFYYF. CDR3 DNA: TGTGCCAGCAGTTACACGACAGACTTCTACTACTTC.

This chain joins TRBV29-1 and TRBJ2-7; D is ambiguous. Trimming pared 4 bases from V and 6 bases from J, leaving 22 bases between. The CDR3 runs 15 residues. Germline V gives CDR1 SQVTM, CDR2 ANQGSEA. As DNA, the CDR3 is TGCAGCGTTGTTTTCGGGTGGGGAAATTCGGGCGAGCAGTACTTC. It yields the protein CSVVFGWGNSGEQYF.

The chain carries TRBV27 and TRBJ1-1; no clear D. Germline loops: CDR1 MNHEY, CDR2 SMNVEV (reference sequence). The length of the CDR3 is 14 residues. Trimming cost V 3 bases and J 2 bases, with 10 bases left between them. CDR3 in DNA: TGTGCCAGCAGTTTGAGGGCAGGAAACACTGAAGCTTTCTTT. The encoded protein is CASSLRAGNTEAFF.

The CDR3 DNA is TGCGCCAGCAGTCGTTCAGCTAATCGTGGGGACGAGCAGTACTTC. This translates into CASSRSANRGDEQYF. The V call is TRBV23-1, the J call TRBJ2-7; D remains ambiguous. TRBV23-1 falls under the ORF class, with uncertain function. Trimming pared 4 bases from V and 5 bases from J, leaving 18 bases between. CDR3 size: 15 residues.

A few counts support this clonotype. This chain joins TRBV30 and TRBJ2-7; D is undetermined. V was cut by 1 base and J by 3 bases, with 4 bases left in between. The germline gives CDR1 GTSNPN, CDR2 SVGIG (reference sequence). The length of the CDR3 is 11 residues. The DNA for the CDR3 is TGTGCCTGGAGTGCCGGCTACGAGCAGTACTTC. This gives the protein CAWSAGYEQYF.

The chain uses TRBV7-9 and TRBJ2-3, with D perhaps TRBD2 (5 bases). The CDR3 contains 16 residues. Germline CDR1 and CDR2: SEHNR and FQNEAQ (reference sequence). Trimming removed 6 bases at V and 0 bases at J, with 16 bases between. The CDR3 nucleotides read TGTGCCAGCAGTTCTCCTCTAGCAGTTAGCACAGATACGCAGTATTTT. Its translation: CASSSPLAVSTDTQYF.

DNA for the CDR3: TGCGCCAGCAGCCAAGATATGGCGGAAACCTACGAGCAGTACTTC. Amino acids: CASSQDMAETYEQYF. The chain joins TRBV4-1 to TRBJ2-7; D is ambiguous. V was shortened by 0 bases and J by 2 bases, with 11 bases between the two germline ends. Germline loops: CDR1 MGHRA, CDR2 YSYEKL. This CDR3 spans 15 amino acids.

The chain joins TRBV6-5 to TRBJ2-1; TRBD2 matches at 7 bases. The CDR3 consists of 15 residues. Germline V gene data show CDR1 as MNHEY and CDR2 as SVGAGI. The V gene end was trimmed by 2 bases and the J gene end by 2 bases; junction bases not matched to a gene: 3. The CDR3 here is CASSYGGRAYNEQFF. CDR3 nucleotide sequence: TGTGCCAGCAGTTACGGTGGGAGGGCCTACAATGAGCAGTTCTTC.

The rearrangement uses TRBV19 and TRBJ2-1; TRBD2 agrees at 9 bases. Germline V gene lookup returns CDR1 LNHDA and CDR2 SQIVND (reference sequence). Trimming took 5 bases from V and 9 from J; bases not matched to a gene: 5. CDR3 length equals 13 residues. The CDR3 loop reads CASSPGTSFEQFF. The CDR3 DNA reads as TGTGCCAGTAGTCCCGGGACTAGCTTTGAGCAGTTCTTC. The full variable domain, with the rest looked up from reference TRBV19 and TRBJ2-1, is DGGITQSPKYLFRKEGQNVTLSCEQNLNHDAMYWYRQDPGQGLRLIYYSQIVNDFQKGDIAEGYSVSREKKESFPLTVTSAQKNPTAFYLCASSPGTSFEQFFGPGTRLTVL.

For the CDR3, the DNA is TGTGCCAGCAGTCCAGGCGGACAGGCGGACTATGGCTACACCTTC. Translating it yields CASSPGGQADYGYTF. The gene calls are TRBV12-3 or TRBV12-4 and TRBJ1-2; TRBD1 matches at 7 bases. The J segment lost 3 bases and the V segment lost 5 bases, leaving 9 bases of the junction unmatched. The length of the CDR3 is 15 residues.

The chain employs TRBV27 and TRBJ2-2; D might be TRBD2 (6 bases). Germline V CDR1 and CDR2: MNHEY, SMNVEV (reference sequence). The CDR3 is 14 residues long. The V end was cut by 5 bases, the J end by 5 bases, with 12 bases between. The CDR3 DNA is TGTGCCAGCAGTATCGAGGGGAGGACCGGGGAGCTGTTTTTT. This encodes CASSIEGRTGELFF.

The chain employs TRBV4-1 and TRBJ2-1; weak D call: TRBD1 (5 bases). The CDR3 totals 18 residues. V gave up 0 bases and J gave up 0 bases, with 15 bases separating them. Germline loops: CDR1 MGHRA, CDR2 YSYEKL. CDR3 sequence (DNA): TGCGCCAGCAGCCAAGAGGCAGGGCCCATTAGCTCCTACAATGAGCAGTTCTTC. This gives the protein CASSQEAGPISSYNEQFF.

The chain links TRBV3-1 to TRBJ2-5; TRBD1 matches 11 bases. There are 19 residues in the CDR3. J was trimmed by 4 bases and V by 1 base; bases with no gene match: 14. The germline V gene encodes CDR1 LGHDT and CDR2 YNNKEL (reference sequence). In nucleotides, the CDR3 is TGTGCCAGCAGCCAAGGACCGTTCCTTGGGACAGGGGGAGGAGAGACCCAGTACTTC. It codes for CASSQGPFLGTGGGETQYF.